A single sample gave rise to the 6 T cell receptor beta chains below, sequenced in a study of T-cell memory formation after mild COVID-19. TCRdb re-called the 5' RACE reads with MiXCR, one entry per CDR3 protein. Found here are almost 250,000 distinct CDR3 sequences, less than 20% of them singletons; the top ten hold 2.1%. The source material was PBMCs or a T cell subset sorted from them (not recorded which). These receptors were taken from an adult woman who had mild COVID-19 (a few samples of this study predate the infection). Cell type and time point are not known.

In this sample, this clonotype turned up many times. The V call is TRBV25-1, the J call TRBJ2-7, with 8 bases aligning to TRBD1. V dropped 2 bases and J dropped 0; count of bases not matched to a gene: 3. The CDR3 has 15 residues. Germline CDR1 MGHDK, CDR2 SYGVNS. CDR3 loop: CASSETGGPSYEQYF. The CDR3 bases are TGTGCCAGCAGTGAAACAGGGGGGCCCTCCTACGAGCAGTACTTC.

The V gene is TRBV5-1, the J gene TRBJ1-5; D may be TRBD1 (5 bases). This CDR3 comprises 16 residues. The V end lost 0 bases, the J end lost 0 bases, and 10 bases lay between the germline ends. Germline V gene sequence: CDR1 SGHRS, CDR2 YFSETQ. The CDR3 here is CASSLGAGDSNQPQHF. The CDR3 DNA reads as TGCGCCAGCAGCTTGGGGGCGGGGGATAGCAATCAGCCCCAGCATTTT.

In this sample, this clonotype turned up many times. This chain uses TRBV6-6 with TRBJ1-2, with D possibly matching TRBD1 (6 bases). This CDR3 comprises 15 residues. V was pared by 5 bases and J by 8 bases, with 21 bases between. Germline loops: CDR1 MNHNY, CDR2 SVGAGI (reference sequence). In DNA form, the CDR3 reads TGTGCCAGCAGTGGGGGCGACAGGACTACATGGGGCTACACCTTC. Translating gives CASSGGDRTTWGYTF.

This clonotype came up a few times. V gene TRBV5-1 combines with J gene TRBJ2-1; D call uncertain. The CDR3 loop spans 14 amino acids. V gave up 2 bases and J gave up 5 bases, with 11 bases separating them. CDR1 SGHRS and CDR2 YFSETQ come from the germline V gene. The CDR3 here is CASSLAPPNNEQFF. The CDR3 DNA reads TGCGCCAGCAGCTTAGCTCCCCCAAACAATGAGCAGTTCTTC.

The gene calls are TRBV6-5 and TRBJ2-5; possibly TRBD1 for D (5 bases). Germline loops: CDR1 MNHEY, CDR2 SVGAGI. V lost 2 bases to trimming and J lost 11 bases, with 9 bases between them. CDR3 size: 11 residues. CDR3 loop: CASSYLGHQYF. The CDR3 DNA reads as TGTGCCAGCAGTTACCTTGGACATCAGTACTTC.

The V and J genes are TRBV24-1 and TRBJ2-1; TRBD2 aligns across 10 bases. This CDR3 is 14 amino acids long. Germline V CDR1 and CDR2: KGHDR, SFDVKD. V was pared by 9 bases and J by 8 bases, with 9 bases of the junction left unmatched. DNA of the CDR3: TGTGCCACCTCAACTAGCGGGAAGGCGTATGAGCAGTTCTTC. Its protein product is CATSTSGKAYEQFF.